Below are 23 T cell receptor beta chains sequenced from a single sample in a study of CD8+ T cells in alopecia areata. Extracted RNA was reverse transcribed, and the resulting cDNA served as sequencing template. Some clones are missing from TCRdb's copy, which holds only in-frame ones; the method was immunoSEQ multiplex PCR. The profile shows about 180,000 clones, about 60% of them singletons. Source: CD4+ T cells sorted from blood, taken at week 0. Every receptor here comes from a human donor with alopecia areata.

The V and J genes are TRBV5-1 and TRBJ2-3; 8 bases line up with TRBD1. The V gene's germline CDR1 is SGHRS and CDR2 YFSETQ. V shed 4 bases, J shed 3 bases, and the junction held 7 bases outside the gene matches. The CDR3 is 15 residues long. The DNA of the CDR3 is TGCGCCAGCAGCGTAGACAGGGGCGGAACAGATACGCAGTATTTT. It yields the protein CASSVDRGGTDTQYF.

This sequence joins TRBV11-2 and TRBJ2-3, with 8 nucleotides matching TRBD1. The V and J ends lost 2 bases and 0 bases, in that order; junction bases with no gene match: 10. Germline CDR1 SGHAT, CDR2 FQNNGV. The CDR3 runs 18 residues. The CDR3 sequence is CASSLLGRQGTSTDTQYF. CDR3 DNA: TGTGCCAGCAGCTTATTAGGTCGACAGGGGACTAGCACAGATACGCAGTATTTT.

This clone showed up just once. V usage is TRBV2 and J usage is TRBJ1-6; possible D gene TRBD1, 6 bases. Trimming cost V 6 bases and J 5 bases, with 14 bases left between them. CDR1 SNHLY and CDR2 FYNNEI come from the germline V gene. The CDR3 sequence is 15 residues long. The CDR3 DNA sequence: TGTGCCAGCAGCCCCGGACAGAGGGATAATTCACCCCTCCACTTT. Its translation: CASSPGQRDNSPLHF.

This rearrangement joins TRBV2 to TRBJ2-4; 7 nucleotides align to TRBD2. V lost 8 bases to trimming and J lost 5 bases; unmatched junction nucleotides: 6. CDR1 SNHLY and CDR2 FYNNEI come from the germline V gene. The CDR3 runs to 13 residues. The DNA of the CDR3 is TGTGCCAGCGGACTAGTAGATCAAAACATTCAGTACTTC. Translation gives CASGLVDQNIQYF.

V gene TRBV7-8 combines with J gene TRBJ2-5; the match to TRBD1 covers 10 bases. Germline assignment: CDR1 SGHVS and CDR2 FQNEAQ. The V segment lost 1 base and the J segment 5 bases; nucleotides outside the gene matches: 7. CDR3 length equals 16 residues. The CDR3 spells CASSLVRTGGFETQYF. DNA of the CDR3: TGTGCCAGCAGCTTAGTGAGGACAGGGGGATTTGAGACCCAGTACTTC.

A few counts support this clone. The V call is TRBV2, the J call TRBJ1-6; 9 bases match TRBD1. The V and J ends lost 7 bases and 9 bases, in that order; junction bases with no gene match: 4. Germline CDR1 reads SNHLY; CDR2 reads FYNNEI. The CDR3 sequence is 13 residues long. The CDR3 reads CASTPGQGSPLHF. The CDR3 bases are TGTGCCAGCACCCCGGGACAGGGTTCACCCCTCCACTTT.

V is TRBV6-5 and J is TRBJ1-5, with TRBD1 identical over 9 bases. V was pared by 4 bases and J by 6 bases, with 7 bases of the junction left unmatched. CDR1 and CDR2 from the germline V gene are MNHEY and SVGAGI. The CDR3 runs 15 residues. The CDR3 DNA follows: TGTGCCAGCAGTTCCGGGACAGGGTGGCGTCAGCCCCAGCATTTT. As protein: CASSSGTGWRQPQHF.

This clone has just one count. V and J are TRBV30 and TRBJ2-6; TRBD1 matches 8 bases. The CDR3 is 16 amino acids. Germline loops: CDR1 GTSNPN, CDR2 SVGIG (reference sequence). The V and J ends lost 2 bases and 1 base, in that order; junction bases with no gene match: 4. This chain's CDR3 is CAWSKHRGSGANVLTF. CDR3 nucleotides: TGTGCCTGGAGTAAGCACAGGGGGTCTGGGGCCAACGTCCTGACTTTC.

Concerning this clone: The identical CDR3 is also encoded by other nucleotide sequences in the sample. The chain carries TRBV30 and TRBJ1-5; D gene unclear. The CDR3 is 15 amino acids. V gave up 0 bases and J gave up 3 bases, with 12 bases separating them. Germline V gene lookup returns CDR1 GTSNPN and CDR2 SVGIG (reference sequence). The CDR3 here is CAWSVRVGSNQPQHF. The CDR3 DNA is TGTGCCTGGAGTGTACGCGTGGGATCCAATCAGCCCCAGCATTTT. Full variable domain (remainder filled in from reference TRBV30 and TRBJ1-5): SQTIHQWPATLVQPVGSPLSLECTVEGTSNPNLYWYRQAAGRGLQLLFYSVGIGQISSEVPQNLSASRPQDRQFILSSKKLLLSDSGFYLCAWSVRVGSNQPQHFGDGTRLSIL.

The V call is TRBV7-2, the J call TRBJ1-2, with D perhaps TRBD1 (5 bases). Germline V gene lookup returns CDR1 SGHTA and CDR2 FQGNSA. This CDR3 spans 16 amino acids. Between the trimmed V and J ends, which lost 3 bases and 4 bases, there was a span of 18 bases. CDR3 coding DNA: TGTGCCAGCAGCTTCAGCGCGACGGGGGGGAGCTATGGCTACACCTTC. Protein: CASSFSATGGSYGYTF.

This clone was recorded a few times. This sequence joins TRBV2 and TRBJ1-4, with D unresolved. CDR3 length: 12 amino acids. Germline CDR1 SNHLY, CDR2 FYNNEI. The ends were cut back, 4 bases at V and 7 bases at J, with 7 bases in the middle. The chain's CDR3 is CASSGSAEKLFF. For the CDR3, the DNA is TGTGCCAGCAGTGGGTCAGCTGAAAAACTGTTTTTT.

The V call is TRBV4-2, the J call TRBJ2-7; no clear D gene. Trimming removed 0 bases from V and 7 bases from J, with 13 bases in between. Germline lookup yields CDR1 LGHNA and CDR2 YNFKEQ. This CDR3 is built from 14 residues. CDR3: CASSQDPLPWEQYF. The CDR3, as DNA: TGTGCCAGCAGCCAAGACCCCTTGCCCTGGGAGCAGTACTTC.

V is TRBV5-1 and J is TRBJ2-3; unclear D gene. With 1 base removed from V and 3 bases from J, the gap between germline ends came to 9 bases. From germline, CDR1 is SGHRS and CDR2 YFSETQ. The CDR3 has 14 amino acids. The CDR3: CASSLYAETDTQYF. The CDR3 DNA reads TGCGCCAGCAGCTTGTATGCGGAGACAGATACGCAGTATTTT.

The rearrangement uses TRBV12-5 and TRBJ2-7; 8 bases match TRBD1. Per germline, CDR1 LGHNT and CDR2 FRNRAP. V shed 0 bases and J 3 bases; nucleotides not matched to a gene: 7. This CDR3 is built from 16 residues. This CDR3 reads CASGLVIGQGGYEQYF. The DNA of the CDR3 is TGTGCTAGTGGTTTGGTAATAGGACAGGGTGGCTACGAGCAGTACTTC.

This chain joins TRBV27 and TRBJ2-7; the match to TRBD1 covers 7 bases. The V gene end was trimmed by 8 bases and the J gene end by 0 bases; junction bases not matched to a gene: 7. Germline V gene lookup returns CDR1 MNHEY and CDR2 SMNVEV (reference sequence). The CDR3 is 14 residues long. In DNA form, the CDR3 reads TGTGCCAGCGGACCGAGGGGGCCCTCCTACGAGCAGTACTTC. Translating it yields CASGPRGPSYEQYF.

This clone was counted between two and nine times. The rearrangement uses TRBV30 and TRBJ1-6; D ambiguous. The V gene lost 6 bases and the J gene lost 7 bases, with 13 bases spanning the gap. Germline V lookup: CDR1 GTSNPN, CDR2 SVGIG (reference sequence). The CDR3 is made up of 13 amino acids. As DNA, the CDR3 is TGTGCCTGTCGGATAACTCGGAATTCACCCCTCCACTTT. Its translation is CACRITRNSPLHF.

V usage is TRBV27 and J usage is TRBJ1-6; D uncertain. V shed 3 bases and J shed 7 bases, with 10 bases lying between them. The CDR3 has 14 amino acids. Germline assignment: CDR1 MNHEY and CDR2 SMNVEV (reference sequence). CDR3 sequence reads: CASSFRSENSPLHF. As DNA, the CDR3 is TGTGCCAGCAGTTTTAGGTCGGAGAATTCACCCCTCCACTTT.

CDR3 in DNA: TGTGCCAGCAGCGGAACTCTGGATCGGGGTGAAAAACTGTTTTTT. Translating gives CASSGTLDRGEKLFF. The gene calls are TRBV5-6 and TRBJ1-4, with unresolved D. V dropped 4 bases and J dropped 7 bases, with 17 bases sitting between them. Germline assignment: CDR1 SGHDT and CDR2 YYEEEE. This CDR3 region has 15 residues.

The rearrangement links TRBV30 to TRBJ2-3, with a tentative D call TRBD1 (6 bases). This CDR3 is 12 amino acids long. Germline loops: CDR1 GTSNPN, CDR2 SVGIG (reference sequence). V was clipped by 3 bases and J by 9 bases, with 13 bases between them. The DNA for the CDR3 is TGTGCCTGGAGCCTCCAGGGGATCACGCAGTATTTT. Its translation is CAWSLQGITQYF. Full variable domain (missing parts from reference TRBV30 and TRBJ2-3): SQTIHQWPATLVQPVGSPLSLECTVEGTSNPNLYWYRQAAGRGLQLLFYSVGIGQISSEVPQNLSASRPQDRQFILSSKKLLLSDSGFYLCAWSLQGITQYFGPGTRLTVL.

This chain uses TRBV30 with TRBJ1-1, with TRBD1 identical over 11 bases. J lost 11 bases, V lost 0 bases, and 11 bases had no gene match. The V gene's germline CDR1 is GTSNPN and CDR2 SVGIG (reference sequence). The CDR3 runs 15 residues. CDR3 sequence reads: CAWSVGPGQGARAFF. The CDR3 nucleotides read TGTGCCTGGAGTGTAGGCCCCGGACAGGGGGCTCGGGCTTTCTTT.

This clone has only one observation. The chain joins TRBV30 to TRBJ2-3; no clear D. V lost 0 bases and J lost 6, with 7 bases in between. From germline, CDR1 is GTSNPN and CDR2 SVGIG (reference sequence). This CDR3 is 12 amino acids long. In DNA form, the CDR3 reads TGTGCCTGGAGTGTCTCGTGGGATACGCAGTATTTT. It specifies CAWSVSWDTQYF.

This rearrangement joins TRBV7-9 to TRBJ2-5, with TRBD1 identical over 7 bases. The germline V gene encodes CDR1 SEHNR and CDR2 FQNEAQ (reference sequence). The CDR3 runs to 13 residues. The junction had 0 bases not matched to a gene; V was cut back by 2 bases and J by 3 bases. CDR3 sequence: CASSLTGEETQYF. The CDR3 coding sequence is TGTGCCAGCAGCTTAACAGGGGAAGAGACCCAGTACTTC.

This clone was seen a few times. The chain couples TRBV29-1 to TRBJ2-3; D tentatively fits TRBD1 or TRBD2 (5 bases each). This CDR3 region has 14 residues. Germline CDR1 SQVTM, CDR2 ANQGSEA. V was shortened by 3 bases and J by 1 base, with 11 bases between the two germline ends. CDR3 residues: CSVDRGSGTDTQYF. The CDR3 DNA follows: TGCAGCGTTGACCGGGGCTCAGGCACAGATACGCAGTATTTT.